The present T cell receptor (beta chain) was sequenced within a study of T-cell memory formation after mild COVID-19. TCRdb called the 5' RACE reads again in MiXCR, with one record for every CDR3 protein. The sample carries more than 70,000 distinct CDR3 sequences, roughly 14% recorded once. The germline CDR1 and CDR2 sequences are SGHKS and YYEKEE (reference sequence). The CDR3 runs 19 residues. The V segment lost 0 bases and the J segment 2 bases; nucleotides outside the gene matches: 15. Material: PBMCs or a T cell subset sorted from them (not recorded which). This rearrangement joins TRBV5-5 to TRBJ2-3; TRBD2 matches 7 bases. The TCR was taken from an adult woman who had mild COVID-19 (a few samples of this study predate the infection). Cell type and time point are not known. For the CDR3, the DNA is TGTGCCAGCAGCTTGGAAACCGGTTCTTTTGCGGGGGTCACAGATACGCAGTATTTT. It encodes CASSLETGSFAGVTDTQYF.